The 16 T cell receptor beta chains in this list originate from one sample, sequenced in a study of T cell responses to AZD1222 COVID-19 vaccine. Sequencing was performed with immunoSEQ multiplex PCR; in TCRdb, only in-frame clones are kept and a portion is missing. The table lists 75,000 to 95,000 clones, roughly 87% of them singletons. Source: peripheral blood, taken 28 days after the second AZD1222 dose. These receptors came from an adult who received the AZD1222 COVID-19 vaccine.

The DNA of the CDR3 is TGTGCCAGCAGCTTCAAGCCCCTCTCTGGGGCCAACGTCCTGACTTTC. Its translation: CASSFKPLSGANVLTF. The V gene is TRBV9, the J gene TRBJ2-6; D gene unclear. Germline CDR1 reads SGDLS; CDR2 reads YYNGEE. V shed 4 bases and J shed 0 bases, with 11 bases lying between them. The CDR3 contains 16 residues.

J is TRBJ2-7 and V is TRBV4-3; 7 bases match TRBD2. This CDR3 spans 14 amino acids. Germline V CDR1 and CDR2: LGHNA, YSLEER. Trimming cost V 4 bases and J 5 bases; bases outside gene matches: 8. CDR3 sequence: CASSLAGARHEQYF. For the CDR3, the DNA is TGCGCCAGCAGCCTAGCGGGCGCTAGGCACGAGCAGTACTTC.

This chain uses TRBV7-9 with TRBJ2-7; 7 positions match TRBD1. Trimming took 2 bases from V and 6 from J; bases not matched to a gene: 7. The CDR3 is 14 amino acids. Germline lookup yields CDR1 SEHNR and CDR2 FQNEAQ (reference sequence). For the CDR3, the DNA is TGTGCCAGCAGCTTAAGGACAGGTGTGCCCGAGCAGTACTTC. Protein: CASSLRTGVPEQYF. Full variable domain (outside the CDR3, taken from reference TRBV7-9 and TRBJ2-7): DTGVSQNPRHKITKRGQNVTFRCDPISEHNRLYWYRQTLGQGPEFLTYFQNEAQLEKSRLLSDRFSAERPKGSFSTLEIQRTEQGDSAMYLCASSLRTGVPEQYFGPGTRLTVT.

J is TRBJ2-3 and V is TRBV2, with TRBD2 identical over 11 bases. The CDR3 runs to 17 residues. V trimming: 3 bases; J trimming: 2 bases; junction bases outside the gene matches: 7. Germline V gene data show CDR1 as SNHLY and CDR2 as FYNNEI. The CDR3 DNA follows: TGTGCCAGCAGTGATTGGGGGACTAGCGGTCCCACAGATACGCAGTATTTT. It yields the protein CASSDWGTSGPTDTQYF.

The gene calls are TRBV5-5 and TRBJ2-7; no clear D. The CDR3 contains 13 residues. Germline loops: CDR1 SGHKS, CDR2 YYEKEE (reference sequence). V gave up 3 bases and J gave up 4 bases, with 11 bases separating them. The CDR3 reads CASSYVGGYEQYF. CDR3 nucleotide sequence: TGTGCCAGCAGCTACGTCGGTGGATACGAGCAGTACTTC.

The chain carries TRBV10-2 and TRBJ1-3; weak D call: TRBD1 (5 bases). Trimming took off 4 bases at V and 0 bases at J, with 7 bases between the two ends. The CDR3 contains 14 residues. Per the germline V gene, CDR1 is WSHSY and CDR2 is SAAADI. CDR3: CASSGDLSGNTIYF. The CDR3, as DNA: TGCGCCAGCAGTGGGGACCTCTCTGGAAACACCATATATTTT.

The gene calls are TRBV14 and TRBJ2-1, with D hard to call. The CDR3 is 14 amino acids. V gave up 4 bases and J gave up 0 bases, with 7 bases separating them. The germline V gene encodes CDR1 SGHDN and CDR2 FVKESK. The CDR3 DNA sequence: TGTGCCAGCAGCCGACGTGGCTCCTACAATGAGCAGTTCTTC. Translated, it gives CASSRRGSYNEQFF.

The V call is TRBV10-1, the J call TRBJ1-1; a weak D match, TRBD1 (6 bases). Trimming took off 0 bases at V and 7 bases at J, with 15 bases between the two ends. Germline V gene data show CDR1 as WNHNN and CDR2 as SYGVQD (reference sequence). The length of the CDR3 is 15 residues. The CDR3 nucleotides are TGCGCCAGCAGTGAGTCAGGGGGGCCAGGTAGTGAAGCTTTCTTT. Translated: CASSESGGPGSEAFF.

This clone was detected only a few times. This chain connects TRBV3-1 (or the pseudogene TRBV3-2) to TRBJ2-1; TRBD2 aligns across 13 bases. Trimming removed 5 bases from V and 4 bases from J; junction bases left unmatched: 2. The CDR3 runs 15 residues. CDR1 and CDR2 (germline): LGHDT, YNNKEL (reference sequence). The DNA of the CDR3 is TGTGCCAGCAGCTTGACTAGCGGGGGGTACAATGAGCAGTTCTTC. It codes for CASSLTSGGYNEQFF.

DNA of the CDR3: TGCAGCGTTGGGCTACCAAACGGCTACGAGCAGTACTTC. Its protein product is CSVGLPNGYEQYF. The rearrangement uses TRBV29-1 and TRBJ2-7; D is unresolved. V shed 4 bases and J shed 3 bases, with 13 bases lying between them. Germline CDR1 is SQVTM and CDR2 is ANQGSEA. CDR3 length: 13 residues.

J is TRBJ2-2 and V is TRBV7-3; no definite D call. This CDR3 comprises 16 residues. Germline V lookup: CDR1 SGHTA, CDR2 FQGTGA. Trimming removed 2 bases from V and 3 bases from J, with 13 bases in between. This chain's CDR3 is CASSLQSRRHTGELFF. In nucleotides, the CDR3 is TGTGCCAGCAGCTTACAGTCTAGGCGTCACACCGGGGAGCTGTTTTTT.

Here the CDR3 DNA reads TGCGCCAGCAGCCAAGTACCTAGGATCACTGAAGCTTTCTTT. Protein sequence: CASSQVPRITEAFF. V gene TRBV4-3 combines with J gene TRBJ1-1; D gene unclear. Germline CDR1 and CDR2: LGHNA and YSLEER. CDR3 size: 14 residues. With 1 base removed from V and 4 bases from J, the gap between germline ends came to 10 bases.

This sequence joins TRBV18 and TRBJ2-7; 9 bases are a match to TRBD1. CDR1 is KGHSH and CDR2 is LQKENI in the germline V gene. The CDR3 consists of 15 residues. V dropped 6 bases and J dropped 3; count of bases not matched to a gene: 9. CDR3: CASSSRDRDNYEQYF. Here the CDR3 DNA reads TGTGCCAGCTCTTCCCGGGACAGGGATAACTACGAGCAGTACTTC.

This chain joins TRBV10-3 and TRBJ2-1, with 7 bases aligning to TRBD1. Per the germline V gene, CDR1 is ENHRY and CDR2 is SYGVKD. V shed 6 bases and J 6 bases; nucleotides not matched to a gene: 14. This CDR3 contains 16 residues. Written as DNA, the CDR3 is TGTGCCATCAGGACAGACAGGGAACGAGTACGCAATGAGCAGTTCTTC. Encoded protein: CAIRTDRERVRNEQFF.

This sequence joins TRBV2 and TRBJ2-3; tentative D call: TRBD2 (5 bases). Germline V CDR1 and CDR2: SNHLY, FYNNEI. There are 16 residues in the CDR3. V was cut by 2 bases and J by 3 bases, with 15 bases left in between. The CDR3: CASSEWVSVGTDTQYF. The CDR3 nucleotides are TGTGCCAGCAGTGAATGGGTTAGCGTTGGTACAGATACGCAGTATTTT.

The genes are TRBV24-1 and TRBJ2-1; TRBD2 matches at 8 bases. Germline values: CDR1 KGHDR, CDR2 SFDVKD. With V trimmed by 3 bases and J by 8 bases, 5 bases remained unmatched. This CDR3 has 14 residues. CDR3 sequence: CATSDPGLVDEQFF. The DNA of the CDR3 is TGTGCCACCAGTGATCCGGGACTAGTCGATGAGCAGTTCTTC.